These 26 T cell receptor beta chains were all obtained from the same sample, sequenced in a study of blood T cell repertoires in COVID-19 (dated by TCRdb to 2020 to 2021). Receptors were amplified or captured by the immunoSEQ multiplex PCR assay. Drawn from immuneACCESS, this table holds only the in-frame rearrangements with V and J called that TCRdb kept. Clones are partly lost; checked studies trace under half to an unresolved V gene and leave the rest unexplained. This sample is represented by about 86,000 clones; roughly 82% of them were singletons. The ten largest clones add up to 0.95% to 1.5% of the sample. Sequencing was performed on peripheral blood. These receptors originate from a woman of 80 years or more with acute or convalescent COVID-19.

This chain uses TRBV5-1 with TRBJ2-5; 9 nucleotides align to TRBD2. Germline V gives CDR1 SGHRS, CDR2 YFSETQ. This CDR3 has 16 amino acids. V gave up 3 bases and J gave up 0 bases; unmatched junction bases: 6. This CDR3 reads CASSYGAGGDQETQYF. CDR3 coding DNA: TGCGCCAGCAGCTACGGGGCGGGAGGGGACCAAGAGACCCAGTACTTC.

The chain has TRBV25-1 and TRBJ2-1; 10 nucleotides match TRBD2. V lost 6 bases and J lost 7; bases outside the gene matches: 9. The CDR3 totals 15 residues. The V gene's germline CDR1 is MGHDK and CDR2 SYGVNS. CDR3 bases: TGTGCCAGCAGCGTAGCGGGAGGTTTTGGTAATGAGCAGTTCTTC. Translated, it gives CASSVAGGFGNEQFF.

The chain uses TRBV3-1 (or the pseudogene TRBV3-2) and TRBJ2-1; TRBD2 matches 8 bases. This CDR3 has 14 residues. CDR1 is LGHDT, CDR2 YNNKEL, per germline (reference sequence). After removal of 4 bases from V and 9 bases from J, the junction contained 8 bases not matched to a gene. The CDR3 region is CASSPQRELSEQFF. CDR3 nucleotide sequence: TGTGCCAGCAGCCCTCAGCGGGAGCTCAGTGAGCAGTTCTTC.

This clone has a handful of counts. The genes are TRBV5-5 and TRBJ1-6; a possible D gene is TRBD1 (6 bases). Germline CDR1 is SGHKS and CDR2 is YYEKEE (reference sequence). The CDR3 totals 15 residues. The V and J ends lost 6 bases and 10 bases respectively, with 20 bases between them. The CDR3 protein is CASTFWTQGGSPLHF. DNA for the CDR3: TGTGCCAGCACTTTTTGGACACAGGGCGGCTCACCCCTCCACTTT.

The V gene is TRBV3-1 (or the pseudogene TRBV3-2), the J gene TRBJ2-3; D call uncertain. The CDR3 sequence is 12 residues long. V was cut by 5 bases and J by 0 bases, with 3 bases left in between. Germline lookup yields CDR1 LGHDT and CDR2 YNNKEL (reference sequence). This CDR3 is CASSTSTDTQYF. CDR3 bases: TGTGCCAGCAGCACAAGCACAGATACGCAGTATTTT.

The chain couples TRBV19 to TRBJ2-7, with 7 bases aligning to TRBD1. The germline V gene encodes CDR1 LNHDA and CDR2 SQIVND (reference sequence). The CDR3 is 15 residues long. J gave up 2 bases and V 4 bases, and 8 bases lay outside the gene matches. This chain's CDR3 is CASSREGTAPYEQYF. The DNA of the CDR3 is TGTGCCAGTAGTAGAGAAGGGACAGCGCCCTACGAGCAGTACTTC.

The chain carries TRBV5-1 and TRBJ1-1, with 7 bases that match TRBD1. The CDR3 length is 15 residues. The germline V gene has CDR1 SGHRS and CDR2 YFSETQ. V shed 4 bases and J 0 bases; nucleotides not matched to a gene: 6. CDR3: CASSPGGQVNTEAFF. CDR3 DNA: TGCGCCAGCAGCCCAGGGGGGCAGGTGAACACTGAAGCTTTCTTT.

V and J are TRBV5-6 and TRBJ2-2, with 8 bases matching TRBD1. The CDR3 extends over 17 amino acids. The germline V gene has CDR1 SGHDT and CDR2 YYEEEE. The trim removed 4 bases at V and 2 bases at J, leaving 10 bases unmatched. The DNA of the CDR3 is TGTGCCAGCAGCCTTAACAGGGGGAGATTCAACACCGGGGAGCTGTTTTTT. This encodes CASSLNRGRFNTGELFF.

This clone turned up a few times. The CDR3 sequence is CASRSLGDGNQPQHF. The CDR3 DNA follows: TGTGCCAGCAGATCCCTAGGGGATGGCAATCAGCCCCAGCATTTT. The chain employs TRBV27 and TRBJ1-5, with TRBD1 as a possible D gene (5 bases). Germline CDR1 reads MNHEY; CDR2 reads SMNVEV (reference sequence). The CDR3 contains 15 residues. V was clipped by 6 bases and J by 2 bases, with 14 bases between them.

V usage is TRBV11-2 and J usage is TRBJ2-1, with 13 bases aligning to TRBD2. Germline CDR1 is SGHAT and CDR2 is FQNNGV. After removal of 4 bases from V and 4 bases from J, the junction contained 7 bases not matched to a gene. The CDR3 has 17 amino acids. The CDR3 sequence is CASSYGLAGALYNEQFF. DNA for the CDR3: TGTGCCAGCAGCTACGGACTAGCGGGGGCCTTATACAATGAGCAGTTCTTC.

This chain links TRBV6-5 with TRBJ1-6; no clear D. The CDR3 spans 13 residues. Trimming left V 8 bases short and J 9 bases short, with 14 bases between. Germline V gene sequence: CDR1 MNHEY, CDR2 SVGAGI. CDR3 in amino acids: CASHWQEGSPLHF. The CDR3 nucleotides read TGTGCCAGCCATTGGCAGGAGGGTTCACCCCTCCACTTT.

This clone was counted between two and nine times. The rearrangement links TRBV9 to TRBJ1-5; D is ambiguous. V lost 0 bases and J 7 bases, leaving 11 bases between the germline ends. CDR1 and CDR2 from the germline V gene are SGDLS and YYNGEE. The CDR3 sequence is 14 residues long. This CDR3 is CASSVDGAGQPQHF. The CDR3 DNA is TGTGCCAGCAGCGTAGACGGTGCGGGGCAGCCCCAGCATTTT.

This clone was found once. The gene calls are TRBV5-1 and TRBJ2-2; TRBD2 is a possible D gene (5 bases). Trimming took 0 bases from V and 0 from J, leaving 12 bases between them. CDR1 and CDR2 from the germline V gene are SGHRS and YFSETQ. This CDR3 comprises 17 residues. The CDR3 region is CASSLGGGPTNTGELFF. CDR3 bases: TGCGCCAGCAGCTTGGGAGGAGGACCGACGAACACCGGGGAGCTGTTTTTT. Complete variable domain (other parts from reference TRBV5-1 and TRBJ2-2): KAGVTQTPRYLIKTRGQQVTLSCSPISGHRSVSWYQQTPGQGLQFLFEYFSETQRNKGNFPGRFSGRQFSNSRSEMNVSTLELGDSALYLCASSLGGGPTNTGELFFGEGSRLTVL.

The J gene is TRBJ1-1, the V gene TRBV27; 7 positions agree with TRBD1. The CDR3 loop spans 15 amino acids. Germline values: CDR1 MNHEY, CDR2 SMNVEV (reference sequence). V lost 0 bases to trimming and J lost 0 bases; unmatched junction nucleotides: 1. The CDR3 DNA reads TGTGCCAGCAGTTTATCGACAGGGATGAACACTGAAGCTTTCTTT. It codes for CASSLSTGMNTEAFF.

This CDR3 is CASSSTPGQGINSPLHF. As DNA, the CDR3 is TGTGCCAGCAGCTCTACCCCGGGACAGGGTATAAACTCACCCCTCCACTTT. The rearrangement uses TRBV28 and TRBJ1-6, with 9 bases matching TRBD1. Germline CDR1 reads MDHEN; CDR2 reads SYDVKM. The V gene end was trimmed by 6 bases and the J gene end by 10 bases; junction bases not matched to a gene: 16. The CDR3 runs to 17 residues.

The chain links TRBV11-2 to TRBJ2-7; 8 bases fit TRBD1. Germline lookup yields CDR1 SGHAT and CDR2 FQNNGV. There are 13 residues in the CDR3. V lost 5 bases, J lost 5 bases, and 5 bases stayed unmatched. The CDR3 loop is CASSRDRLNEQYF. For the CDR3, the DNA is TGTGCCAGCAGCAGGGACAGGTTGAACGAGCAGTACTTC. The entire variable domain, with the rest obtained from reference TRBV11-2 and TRBJ2-7, is as follows: EAGVAQSPRYKIIEKRQSVAFWCNPISGHATLYWYQQILGQGPKLLIQFQNNGVVDDSQLPKDRFSAERLKGVDSTLKIQPAKLEDSAVYLCASSRDRLNEQYFGPGTRLTVT.

This clone has only one observation. This chain connects TRBV19 to TRBJ2-6; 7 bases agree with TRBD1. After removal of 5 bases from V and 2 bases from J, the junction contained 3 bases not matched to a gene. Germline V gives CDR1 LNHDA, CDR2 SQIVND (reference sequence). CDR3 length equals 15 residues. The CDR3, as DNA: TGTGCCAGTAGTTCTAGGGGGCCTGGGGCCAACGTCCTGACTTTC. Protein product: CASSSRGPGANVLTF. Full variable domain (remainder filled in from reference TRBV19 and TRBJ2-6): DGGITQSPKYLFRKEGQNVTLSCEQNLNHDAMYWYRQDPGQGLRLIYYSQIVNDFQKGDIAEGYSVSREKKESFPLTVTSAQKNPTAFYLCASSSRGPGANVLTFGAGSRLTVL.

The chain links TRBV2 to TRBJ1-2, with TRBD1 matching 7 bases. Trimming cost V 6 bases and J 7 bases; bases outside gene matches: 8. Per germline, CDR1 SNHLY and CDR2 FYNNEI. This CDR3 contains 13 residues. CDR3 DNA: TGTGCCAGCAGGACAGGGAGCGCAGGTGGCTACACCTTC. As protein: CASRTGSAGGYTF.

This rearrangement joins TRBV28 to TRBJ1-2, with 10 bases fitting TRBD1. The length of the CDR3 is 15 residues. Germline V lookup: CDR1 MDHEN, CDR2 SYDVKM. Trimming removed 4 bases from V and 4 bases from J; junction bases left unmatched: 6. CDR3 amino acids: CASSSGTGVSYGYTF. The CDR3 nucleotides are TGTGCCAGCAGTTCCGGGACAGGGGTTAGCTATGGCTACACCTTC.

This rearrangement joins TRBV7-9 to TRBJ1-4, with TRBD1 identical over 8 bases. V trimming: 11 bases; J trimming: 4 bases; junction bases outside the gene matches: 12. This CDR3 has 15 residues. Germline lookup yields CDR1 SEHNR and CDR2 FQNEAQ (reference sequence). The CDR3 protein is CAGQDRDAGNEKLFF. CDR3 coding DNA: TGTGCCGGACAGGACAGGGACGCGGGTAATGAAAAACTGTTTTTT.

The chain recombines TRBV9 with TRBJ2-2; 11 positions agree with TRBD2. The length of the CDR3 is 17 residues. Germline CDR1 reads SGDLS; CDR2 reads YYNGEE. The V gene end was trimmed by 4 bases and the J gene end by 7 bases; junction bases not matched to a gene: 12. Here the CDR3 DNA reads TGTGCCAGCAGCCACGCCTCTAGCGGGGGGTCCCACGGGGAGCTGTTTTTT. As protein: CASSHASSGGSHGELFF.

V gene TRBV3-1 (or the pseudogene TRBV3-2) combines with J gene TRBJ2-7; 8 bases fit TRBD2. Germline V CDR1 and CDR2: LGHDT, YNNKEL (reference sequence). V was pared by 4 bases and J by 5 bases, with 10 bases of the junction left unmatched. The CDR3 contains 15 residues. Written as DNA, the CDR3 is TGTGCCAGCAGCCGCGGGACTAGGAATTATGACGAGCAGTACTTC. Residues: CASSRGTRNYDEQYF.

V and J are TRBV5-4 and TRBJ2-3; TRBD1 is a possible D gene (6 bases). Germline V gives CDR1 SGHNT, CDR2 YYREEE (reference sequence). There are 15 residues in the CDR3. The V end lost 1 base, the J end lost 2 bases, and 11 bases lay between the germline ends. The DNA of the CDR3 is TGTGCCAGCAGCTTGAGGCAGGGGTTCACAGATACGCAGTATTTT. It encodes CASSLRQGFTDTQYF.

The CDR3 sequence: CASSLRGEAFF. The CDR3 nucleotides are TGTGCCAGCAGTTTGAGGGGGGAAGCTTTCTTT. The rearrangement links TRBV27 to TRBJ1-1, with a possible D match to TRBD1 (6 bases). This CDR3 comprises 11 residues. V was cut by 3 bases and J by 8 bases, with 7 bases left in between. The germline V gene encodes CDR1 MNHEY and CDR2 SMNVEV (reference sequence).

V usage is TRBV6-5 and J usage is TRBJ1-2; D may be TRBD1 (6 bases). Trimming removed 1 base at V and 2 bases at J, with 8 bases between. Germline lookup yields CDR1 MNHEY and CDR2 SVGAGI. CDR3 length: 14 residues. Here the CDR3 DNA reads TGTGCCAGCAGTTACTTGGGGGCCAACTATGGCTACACCTTC. Translated: CASSYLGANYGYTF.

This rearrangement joins TRBV19 to TRBJ1-1; 7 nucleotides agree with TRBD1. Trimming cost V 7 bases and J 6 bases; bases outside gene matches: 2. CDR1 is LNHDA, CDR2 SQIVND, per germline (reference sequence). The CDR3 is 11 amino acids. In DNA form, the CDR3 reads TGTGCCAGTAAGGGGACAGCTGAAGCTTTCTTT. Translating gives CASKGTAEAFF.